This note documents a single TCR beta chain sequence. What it binds is unknown. From cryopreserved PBMCs came around 2 micrograms of genomic DNA used for TCR beta libraries. The CDR3 totals 13 residues. Deletions cut 0 bases from V and 5 bases from J, with 8 bases between. The germline CDR1 and CDR2 sequences are SGDLS and YYNGEE. Targeted sequencing depth ranged from 1 in 200,000 to 1 in 1 million T cells. Assay used: immunoSEQ multiplex PCR; TCRdb lists only in-frame clones, some missing. The sample yields around 330,000 clones, roughly 70% seen once. The data were taken from a study of cytotoxic CD8 clonotypes in ibrutinib-treated CLL. Points from the study as a whole: Having risen at ibrutinib response, clonality had fallen back toward baseline by progression.

The clonotype originates from a human donor with chronic lymphocytic leukemia. This sample comprised PBMCs, obtained after 36 months of ibrutinib treatment. The chain joins TRBV9 to TRBJ2-5; D gene unclear. The CDR3 here is CASSVDGWETQYF. For the CDR3, the DNA is TGTGCCAGCAGCGTAGATGGTTGGGAGACCCAGTACTTC.